The TCR beta chain under discussion was sequenced for a study of blood T cell repertoires in COVID-19. Across the study: COVID-19 samples, acute and convalescent, were from the United States, Italy and Spain. PBMCs, B-cell-depleted T cells, or T cells provided the cDNA or gDNA that made up the material.

Under the authors' procedure: Nucleated cell counts were estimated from reference gene primer amplification. Measured with immunoSEQ multiplex PCR; TCRdb has only the in-frame clones, and not every one. V, J and clone size derive from that table, while D and trimming were established from the DNA sequence. Among about 530,000 clones, roughly 91% were seen once, and the ten largest hold less than 9%. Recruited during active infection, patients (from Seattle) were subsequently followed longitudinally. This CDR3 spans 17 amino acids. The V gene lost 4 bases and the J gene lost 0 bases, with 14 bases spanning the gap. Germline values: CDR1 SGHDT, CDR2 YYEEEE.

This TCR came from a woman aged 45-59 years with COVID-19, enrolled during active disease. The rearrangement uses TRBV5-6 and TRBJ2-6, with a weak D call TRBD1 (6 bases). Sequencing was done on a sample of peripheral blood. Here the CDR3 reads CASSPRTAVSGANVLTF. The CDR3, as DNA: TGTGCCAGCAGCCCGCGGACAGCCGTCTCTGGGGCCAACGTCCTGACTTTC.